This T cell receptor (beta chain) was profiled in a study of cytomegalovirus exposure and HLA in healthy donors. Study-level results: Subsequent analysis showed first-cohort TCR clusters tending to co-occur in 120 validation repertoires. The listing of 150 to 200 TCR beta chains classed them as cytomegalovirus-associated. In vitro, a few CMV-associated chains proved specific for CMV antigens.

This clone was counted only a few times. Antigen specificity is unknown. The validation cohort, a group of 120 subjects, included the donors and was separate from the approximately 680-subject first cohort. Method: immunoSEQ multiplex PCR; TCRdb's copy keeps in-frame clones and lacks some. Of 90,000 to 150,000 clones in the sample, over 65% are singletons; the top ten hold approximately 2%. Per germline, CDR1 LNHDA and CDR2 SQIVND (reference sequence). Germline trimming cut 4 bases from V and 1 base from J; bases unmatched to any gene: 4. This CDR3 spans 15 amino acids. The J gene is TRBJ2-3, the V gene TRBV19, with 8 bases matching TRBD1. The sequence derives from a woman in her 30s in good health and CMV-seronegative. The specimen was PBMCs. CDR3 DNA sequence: TGTGCCAGTAGTAACACAGGGGGTGGCACAGATACGCAGTATTTT. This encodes CASSNTGGGTDTQYF.